This is a list of T cell receptor beta chains from one sample in a study of blood T cell repertoires in COVID-19. Clones were sequenced by immunoSEQ multiplex PCR, and TCRdb holds only the in-frame ones, with some missing. The sample yields more than 250,000 clones, approximately 87% seen once. Sequencing used peripheral blood. These receptors all come from a man between 60 and 75 years old who had recovered from COVID-19. Both conserved end residues are part of each CDR3. The D gene is left open where the match is weak. Only some rows state a clone size, as once, few, many or a class for expanded clones.

>TRBJ1-2|TRBV18|NA|NA
CASSADGVYGYTF
TGTGCCAGCTCAGCCGACGGAGTCTATGGCTACACCTTC
>TRBJ2-2|TRBV5-1|once|TRBD1
CASSIDRGSTGELFF
TGCGCCAGCAGCATTGACAGGGGGAGCACCGGGGAGCTGTTTTTT
>TRBJ2-3|TRBV4-2|NA|NA
CASSERRVGTDTQYF
TGTGCCAGCAGCGAACGCAGGGTAGGCACAGATACGCAGTATTTT
>TRBJ2-3|TRBV3-1/TRBV3-2|once|TRBD1
CASSQRQGTRDTQYF
TGTGCCAGCAGCCAGCGACAGGGGACGAGAGATACGCAGTATTTT
>TRBJ2-5|TRBV21-1|once|NA
CASSKGLAIKTQYF
TGTGCCAGCAGCAAGGGACTAGCGATAAAGACCCAGTACTTC
>TRBJ2-7|TRBV25-1|NA|TRBD1
CASSGGTGAYEQYF
TGTGCCAGCAGCGGCGGGACAGGGGCCTACGAGCAGTACTTC
>TRBJ1-1|TRBV18|NA|TRBD1
CASSPPGTGYTEAFF
TGTGCCAGCTCACCCCCCGGGACAGGGTATACTGAAGCTTTCTTT
>TRBJ1-6|TRBV28|few|NA
CASSPKDRSSYNSPLHF
TGTGCCAGCAGTCCCAAAGACAGGAGCTCCTATAATTCACCCCTCCACTTT
>TRBJ2-3|TRBV3-1/TRBV3-2|once|TRBD2
CASSRVAGKGADTQYF
TGTGCCAGCAGCCGGGTAGCGGGCAAAGGAGCGGATACGCAGTATTTT
>TRBJ2-5|TRBV5-1|NA|TRBD1
CASSLLQGVQETQYF
TGCGCCAGCAGCCTCCTACAGGGGGTCCAAGAGACCCAGTACTTC
>TRBJ1-5|TRBV6-6|NA|TRBD1
CASREGTGPRGPQHF
TGTGCCAGCAGGGAAGGGACAGGCCCACGGGGGCCCCAGCATTTT
>TRBJ1-4|TRBV3-1/TRBV3-2|few|TRBD1
CASSSSGTANEKLFF
TGTGCCAGCAGCTCCTCCGGGACAGCTAATGAAAAACTGTTTTTT
>TRBJ2-4|TRBV4-1|NA|TRBD1
CASSQPTGEGAKNIQYF
TGCGCCAGCAGCCAACCGACAGGGGAAGGGGCCAAAAACATTCAGTACTTC
>TRBJ1-1|TRBV14|NA|NA
CASRSGRINTEAFF
TGTGCCAGCAGGTCAGGCAGGATCAACACTGAAGCTTTCTTT
>TRBJ1-1|TRBV18|NA|TRBD1
CASSQQGSEAFF
TGTGCCAGCTCACAACAGGGGAGTGAAGCTTTCTTT
>TRBJ1-4|TRBV15|NA|NA
CATSRDRSKSEKLFF
TGTGCCACCAGCAGAGATAGAAGTAAAAGTGAAAAACTGTTTTTT
>TRBJ1-5|TRBV4-2|many|NA
CASSQDPGVQPQHF
TGTGCCAGCAGCCAAGATCCCGGAGTGCAGCCCCAGCATTTT
>TRBJ2-1|TRBV14|NA|TRBD2
CASSFLAGGINEQFF
TGTGCCAGCAGCTTCCTAGCGGGAGGGATCAATGAGCAGTTCTTC
>TRBJ1-5|TRBV5-6|NA|NA
CASSSMGTPGGYGQPQHF
TGTGCCAGCAGCTCTATGGGGACACCTGGTGGGTATGGGCAGCCCCAGCATTTT
>TRBJ2-1|TRBV7-2|once|TRBD2
CASSKRPSRASGNSEQFF
TGTGCCAGCAGCAAAAGGCCCAGCCGGGCTAGCGGGAACAGTGAGCAGTTCTTC
>TRBJ2-6|TRBV7-3|NA|NA
CASSLDRQGSGANVLTF
TGTGCCAGCAGCCTCGACAGGCAAGGCTCTGGGGCCAACGTCCTGACTTTC
>TRBJ1-3|TRBV30|NA|NA
CAWRGPGSGSGNTIYF
TGTGCCTGGAGGGGTCCGGGGTCCGGCTCTGGAAACACCATATATTTT
>TRBJ1-2|TRBV6-5|NA|NA
CASRTGREAYGYTF
TGTGCCAGCAGGACAGGCCGGGAGGCTTATGGCTACACCTTC
>TRBJ2-1|TRBV7-2|few|NA
CASSSRTGTNNEQFF
TGTGCCAGCAGCTCTAGAACAGGGACCAACAATGAGCAGTTCTTC
>TRBJ2-1|TRBV18|once|TRBD2
CASSPPGLAGAGEQFF
TGTGCCAGCTCACCACCGGGACTAGCGGGAGCTGGTGAGCAGTTCTTC
>TRBJ2-5|TRBV10-1|once|NA
CASTRQGGPETQYF
TGCGCCAGCACCCGACAGGGAGGCCCGGAGACCCAGTACTTC
>TRBJ2-1|TRBV6-1|NA|NA
CASSEAWSGVTYNEQFF
TGTGCCAGCAGTGAAGCATGGTCGGGGGTAACCTACAATGAGCAGTTCTTC
>TRBJ2-2|TRBV6-6|NA|TRBD1
CASSRGQGDTGELFF
TGTGCCAGCAGCCGGGGACAGGGGGACACCGGGGAGCTGTTTTTT